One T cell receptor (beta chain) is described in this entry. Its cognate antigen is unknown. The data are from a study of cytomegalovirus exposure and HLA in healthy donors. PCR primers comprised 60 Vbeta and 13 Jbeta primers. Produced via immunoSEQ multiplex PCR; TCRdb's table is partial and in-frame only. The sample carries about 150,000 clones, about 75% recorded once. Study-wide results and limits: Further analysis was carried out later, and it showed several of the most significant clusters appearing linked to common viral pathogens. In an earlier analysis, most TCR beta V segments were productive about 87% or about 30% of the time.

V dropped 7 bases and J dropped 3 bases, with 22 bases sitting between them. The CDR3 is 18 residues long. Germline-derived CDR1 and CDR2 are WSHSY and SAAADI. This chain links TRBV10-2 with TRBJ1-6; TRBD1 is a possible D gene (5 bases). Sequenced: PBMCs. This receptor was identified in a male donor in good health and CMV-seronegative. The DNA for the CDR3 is TGCGCCAGCATGGAGCATTACACAGGTCTTAACTATAATTCACCCCTCCACTTT. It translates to CASMEHYTGLNYNSPLHF.